The clone carrying this T cell receptor (beta chain) was counted a few times. What it binds is not known. The ends were cut back, 5 bases at V and 2 bases at J, with 20 bases in the middle. This CDR3 comprises 17 residues. CDR1 and CDR2 from the germline V gene are MNHEY and SMNVEV (reference sequence). Using constant-segment primers, 5'RACE produced TCR alpha and TCR beta cDNA libraries carrying sample barcodes and UMIs. TCRdb recomputed calls from the 5' RACE reads with MiXCR, one row per CDR3 protein. Of hundreds of thousands of distinct CDR3 sequences listed, about 18% are singletons. The data are from a study of T-cell memory formation after mild COVID-19. General study findings and limits: Whereas later expanders leaned CD4+, clones contracting day 15 to 85 showed a balanced CD4/CD8 makeup.

Sequenced material: PBMCs or a T cell subset sorted from them (not recorded which). The TCR comes from an adult woman who had mild COVID-19 (a few samples of this study predate the infection). Cell type and time point are not known. The chain is built from TRBV27 and TRBJ2-3; D is perhaps TRBD1 (5 bases). Here the CDR3 DNA reads TGTGCCAGCAGTAGAAGACAGAGCCCTACCCTCACAGATACGCAGTATTTT. It encodes CASSRRQSPTLTDTQYF.